The 28 T cell receptor beta chains given below trace back to one sample, sequenced in a study of metastatic and nonmetastatic thyroid tumors. MiXCR reprocessed the PCR reads for TCRdb. This sample has about 85,000 clones, with around 9.2% found just once. Every patient underwent thyroid surgery untreated. The sample was blood. Every receptor here comes from a female donor with papillary thyroid cancer or a benign thyroid nodule (not recorded which). Some clones in this sample may be carry-over from other donors' samples.

This clone was found many times. This chain uses TRBV5-4 with TRBJ2-6; no clear D. With 0 bases removed from V and 2 bases from J, the gap between germline ends came to 6 bases. The germline CDR1 and CDR2 sequences are SGHNT and YYREEE (reference sequence). This CDR3 has 15 residues. CDR3 protein: CASSLGGPGANVLTF. The CDR3 nucleotides are TGTGCCAGCAGCTTGGGAGGTCCTGGGGCCAACGTCCTGACTTTC.

This clone has a handful of counts. CDR3 amino acids: CATSSARPTAWGYTF. The CDR3 nucleotides read TGTGCCACCAGCAGCGCAAGACCAACTGCTTGGGGCTACACCTTC. This chain connects TRBV15 to TRBJ1-2; no reliable D call. The CDR3 totals 15 residues. V lost 3 bases and J 8 bases, leaving 19 bases between the germline ends. From germline, CDR1 is LNHNV and CDR2 YYDKDF (reference sequence).

This clone was counted ten times or more. The gene calls are TRBV20-1 and TRBJ2-3; 10 bases fit TRBD2. Germline trimming cut 2 bases from V and 1 base from J; bases unmatched to any gene: 6. Per germline, CDR1 DFQATT and CDR2 SNEGSKA (reference sequence). This CDR3 has 16 residues. CDR3 DNA: TGCAGTGCTAGACCGGGACTAGCGATTCGCACAGATACGCAGTATTTT. This encodes CSARPGLAIRTDTQYF.

This clone occurred many times. The V gene is TRBV7-8, the J gene TRBJ2-5, with 8 bases identical to TRBD2. The V segment lost 5 bases and the J segment 5 bases; nucleotides outside the gene matches: 10. The CDR3 has 15 residues. CDR1 is SGHVS and CDR2 is FQNEAQ in the germline V gene. CDR3 sequence reads: CASSTSAGAGETQYF. Here the CDR3 DNA reads TGTGCCAGCAGCACGTCAGCGGGGGCTGGGGAGACCCAGTACTTC.

This clone was detected ten times or more. The sample has other DNA sequences that encode this CDR3 too. The chain joins TRBV11-2 to TRBJ1-1; D gene ambiguous. The CDR3 loop spans 14 amino acids. V gave up 4 bases and J gave up 3 bases, with 12 bases separating them. Germline CDR1 and CDR2: SGHAT and FQNNGV. CDR3 sequence reads: CASSSVRPYTEAFF. The CDR3 bases are TGTGCCAGCAGCTCAGTTAGGCCTTACACTGAAGCTTTCTTT.

This clone was detected ten times or more. The J gene is TRBJ1-1, the V gene TRBV4-2; D perhaps matches TRBD1 (5 bases). V shed 0 bases and J shed 4 bases, with 12 bases lying between them. The germline gives CDR1 LGHNA, CDR2 YNFKEQ. The CDR3 has 15 amino acids. The CDR3 sequence is CASSQELGGGTEAFF. The DNA of the CDR3 is TGTGCCAGCAGCCAAGAGCTGGGGGGGGGCACTGAAGCTTTCTTT.

Note on this clone: One end of the junction does not line up with germline, which may come from a read error. The chain employs TRBV6-4 and TRBJ2-2; D gene ambiguous. Germline CDR1 and CDR2: MRHNA and SNTAGT. This CDR3 has 11 residues. CDR3 sequence reads: CASNHTRELFF. CDR3 bases: TGTGCCAGCAATCACACCCGGGAGCTGTTTTTT.

In its sample, this clone was seen many times. The V gene is TRBV4-1, the J gene TRBJ2-5; 12 bases are shared with TRBD1. The germline V gene has CDR1 MGHRA and CDR2 YSYEKL. The CDR3 runs 17 residues. Trimming took 4 bases from V and 5 from J; bases not matched to a gene: 11. This CDR3 is CASSLRGGTGGAETQYF. In DNA form, the CDR3 reads TGCGCCAGCAGCCTTAGGGGAGGGACAGGGGGCGCGGAGACCCAGTACTTC.

This clone was found many times. The rearrangement links TRBV11-2 to TRBJ2-2; 8 bases line up with TRBD2. CDR1 SGHAT and CDR2 FQNNGV come from the germline V gene. V trimming: 5 bases; J trimming: 3 bases; junction bases outside the gene matches: 8. The CDR3 consists of 16 residues. CDR3 in amino acids: CASSPPGSGDTGELFF. CDR3 nucleotide sequence: TGTGCCAGCAGCCCACCGGGTAGCGGGGACACCGGGGAGCTGTTTTTT.

A word on this clone: Being one base from a much bigger clone, this may be a read error. J is TRBJ2-7 and V is TRBV6-5; 9 bases are shared with TRBD2. This CDR3 spans 15 amino acids. V gave up 0 bases and J gave up 2 bases; unmatched junction bases: 2. Germline V gene data show CDR1 as MNHEY and CDR2 as SVGAGI. CDR3 loop: CASSYSLAGTYEQYF. In DNA form, the CDR3 reads TGTGCCAGCAGTTACTCTCTAGCGGGGACCTACGAGCAGTACTTC.

This clone occurred many times. The chain is built from TRBV6-1 and TRBJ1-1; TRBD1 matches 8 bases. Trimming took 6 bases from V and 5 from J; bases not matched to a gene: 11. Per germline, CDR1 MNHNS and CDR2 SASEGT. The CDR3 totals 15 residues. CDR3 nucleotides: TGTGCCAGCAGCAAAGGGGGCAGGGGGCTTACTGAAGCTTTCTTT. Amino acids: CASSKGGRGLTEAFF.

This clone was seen at least ten times. V usage is TRBV3-1 and J usage is TRBJ2-3; 8 bases fit TRBD2. With V trimmed by 3 bases and J by 2 bases, 1 base remained unmatched. This CDR3 is 14 amino acids long. Germline V gives CDR1 LGHDT, CDR2 YNNKEL (reference sequence). The CDR3 bases are TGTGCCAGCAGCCATAGCGGGGTCACAGATACGCAGTATTTT. Protein product: CASSHSGVTDTQYF.

This clone has just a few counts. This chain joins TRBV10-3 and TRBJ2-2; 8 bases align to TRBD1. The V and J ends lost 8 bases and 1 base, in that order; junction bases with no gene match: 6. The CDR3 loop spans 15 amino acids. Per the germline V gene, CDR1 is ENHRY and CDR2 is SYGVKD. For the CDR3, the DNA is TGTGCCATCGGCCCCGGGACAGGGAACACCGGGGAGCTGTTTTTT. Residues: CAIGPGTGNTGELFF.

This clone was seen many times. V is TRBV3-1 and J is TRBJ2-5; TRBD2 is a possible D gene (5 bases). V was shortened by 1 base and J by 7 bases, with 7 bases between the two germline ends. CDR1 and CDR2 (germline): LGHDT, YNNKEL (reference sequence). The CDR3 is 12 residues long. This CDR3 is CASSQVRGTQYF. CDR3 DNA: TGTGCCAGCAGCCAAGTTCGGGGGACCCAGTACTTC.

The chain employs TRBV5-1 and TRBJ2-7; D might be TRBD1 or TRBD2, each matching 5 bases. The V end lost 4 bases, the J end lost 1 base, and 12 bases lay between the germline ends. This CDR3 contains 14 residues. Per germline, CDR1 SGHRS and CDR2 YFSETQ. The CDR3 protein is CASSQGPPSYEQYF. The DNA of the CDR3 is TGCGCCAGCAGCCAGGGACCGCCGTCCTACGAGCAGTACTTC.

This clone has ten or more counts. The rearrangement links TRBV20-1 to TRBJ1-2; 9 nucleotides line up with TRBD1. The CDR3 runs to 13 residues. Losses at the gene ends were 1 base for V and 7 bases for J; bases not matched to a gene: 4. In germline, CDR1 is DFQATT, CDR2 SNEGSKA (reference sequence). In DNA form, the CDR3 reads TGCAGTGCTAGAGGGACAGGGGCAACTGGCTACACCTTC. It translates to CSARGTGATGYTF.

As concerns this clone: A much larger clone is a single base away; this may be a read error. Different DNA sequences within this sample yield the same CDR3. The chain employs TRBV9 and TRBJ2-7; D is undetermined. The germline gives CDR1 SGDLS, CDR2 YYNGEE. This CDR3 region has 13 residues. V shed 0 bases and J shed 7 bases, with 11 bases lying between them. As DNA, the CDR3 is TGTGCCAGCAGCGTAGCCCTTGTGGGAGAGCAGTACTTC. It is translated as CASSVALVGEQYF.

To note about this clone: One junction end does not reproduce the germline sequence, and a read error may be involved. The chain couples TRBV20-1 to TRBJ1-4; possibly TRBD1 for D (5 bases). Germline V gene data show CDR1 as DFQATT and CDR2 as SNEGSKA (reference sequence). The CDR3 runs 14 residues. In nucleotides, the CDR3 is TGCAGTGCTGGCCATATACTGGGGGGTGAAAAACTGTTCTTT. Translated, it gives CSAGHILGGEKLFF.

This clone appeared many times. The gene calls are TRBV6-4 and TRBJ2-1; TRBD2 aligns across 7 bases. Germline lookup yields CDR1 MRHNA and CDR2 SNTAGT. The CDR3 loop spans 14 amino acids. J gave up 3 bases and V 3 bases, and 2 bases lay outside the gene matches. For the CDR3, the DNA is TGTGCCAGCAGTGAGGCTAGCGGCTACAATGAGCAGTTCTTC. Residues: CASSEASGYNEQFF.

There are many counts of this clone. V and J are TRBV5-1 and TRBJ2-1, with TRBD1 identical over 9 bases. Per germline, CDR1 SGHRS and CDR2 YFSETQ. This CDR3 comprises 13 residues. V lost 3 bases and J lost 5; bases outside the gene matches: 0. The CDR3 is CASSWTGDNEQFF. The CDR3 coding sequence is TGCGCCAGCAGCTGGACAGGGGACAATGAGCAGTTCTTC.

This clone was counted a few times. The J gene is TRBJ1-1, the V gene TRBV5-6, with a tentative D call TRBD1 (5 bases). The length of the CDR3 is 16 residues. Between the trimmed V and J ends, which lost 0 bases and 2 bases, there was a span of 14 bases. Germline CDR1 reads SGHDT; CDR2 reads YYEEEE. DNA of the CDR3: TGTGCCAGCAGCTTGGTATTCCTGGGGGATAACACTGAAGCTTTCTTT. It is translated as CASSLVFLGDNTEAFF.

This clone was seen many times. The chain combines TRBV11-3 with TRBJ2-2, with a tentative D call TRBD1 (5 bases). The CDR3 has 14 residues. The germline V and J ends were trimmed by 5 bases and 5 bases, with 12 bases remaining between them. From germline, CDR1 is SGHNT and CDR2 YENEEA. The CDR3 bases are TGTGCCAGCAGCCACCCGAAGGGGACCGGGGAGCTGTTTTTT. Its protein product is CASSHPKGTGELFF.

Many counts were recorded for this clone. This chain uses TRBV30 with TRBJ2-3; 10 bases match TRBD2. The CDR3 is 15 residues long. In germline, CDR1 is GTSNPN, CDR2 SVGIG (reference sequence). Trimming at V came to 3 bases and at J to 3 bases, leaving 6 bases not matched to a gene. CDR3 DNA: TGTGCCTGGAGCAGAGCGGGGGGGATTACAGATACGCAGTATTTT. Encoded protein: CAWSRAGGITDTQYF.

This clone appeared many times. Other DNA sequences in this sample translate to the same CDR3. J is TRBJ1-5 and V is TRBV7-6; D ambiguous. This CDR3 is built from 13 residues. CDR1 SGHVS and CDR2 FNYEAQ come from the germline V gene. V lost 5 bases to trimming and J lost 4 bases, with 9 bases between them. In nucleotides, the CDR3 is TGTGCCAGCAGCCCTAGTCCGAATCAGCCCCAGCATTTT. Translation: CASSPSPNQPQHF.

Many counts were recorded for this clone. The rearrangement joins TRBV3-1 to TRBJ2-4; 7 nucleotides line up with TRBD1. The CDR3 has 14 amino acids. Germline CDR1 is LGHDT and CDR2 is YNNKEL (reference sequence). Trimming took 4 bases from V and 3 from J; bases not matched to a gene: 3. The CDR3 bases are TGTGCCAGCAGCCTGGGACAGTTCAAAAACATTCAGTACTTC. Protein sequence: CASSLGQFKNIQYF.

This clone came up many times. Other DNA sequences within the sample encode an identical CDR3. The genes are TRBV7-2 and TRBJ2-1; no clear D gene. The V and J ends lost 3 bases and 4 bases respectively, with 1 base between them. Germline-derived CDR1 and CDR2 are SGHTA and FQGNSA. This CDR3 spans 11 amino acids. The DNA for the CDR3 is TGTGCCAGCAGCTTTTACAATGAGCAGTTCTTC. It encodes CASSFYNEQFF.

This clone was seen more than once but under ten times. The V gene is TRBV9, the J gene TRBJ2-5, with 14 bases matching TRBD2. Germline V gives CDR1 SGDLS, CDR2 YYNGEE. V trimming: 6 bases; J trimming: 2 bases; junction bases outside the gene matches: 9. This CDR3 comprises 17 residues. The CDR3 DNA reads TGTGCCAGCACCAAGGGGACTAGCGGGGGACCTCAAGAGACCCAGTACTTC. This sequence encodes CASTKGTSGGPQETQYF.

The CDR3 region is CASSDTGTDTQYF. CDR3 DNA sequence: TGTGCCAGCAGTGATACAGGCACAGATACGCAGTATTTT. V and J are TRBV2 and TRBJ2-3; D not certain. The germline V and J ends were trimmed by 3 bases and 1 base, with 5 bases remaining between them. CDR3 length equals 13 residues. Per the germline V gene, CDR1 is SNHLY and CDR2 is FYNNEI.